The 21 T cell receptor beta chains presented below share a single source sample, sequenced in a study of control samples from healthy donors and cancer patients. Assay used: immunoSEQ multiplex PCR; TCRdb lists only in-frame clones, some missing. Among 50,000 to 55,000 clones listed, roughly 94% were seen once. The sample comprised blood. All receptors derive from a man younger than 40 in good health.

This clone was recorded once. V gene TRBV6-5 combines with J gene TRBJ1-1, with D hard to call. Germline CDR1 MNHEY, CDR2 SVGAGI. V lost 0 bases to trimming and J lost 2 bases, with 10 bases between them. The CDR3 is made up of 15 amino acids. CDR3 sequence (DNA): TGTGCCAGCAGTTACTCAGGGAACGCCAACACTGAAGCTTTCTTT. Translating it yields CASSYSGNANTEAFF.

The rearrangement joins TRBV27 to TRBJ2-5; weak D call: TRBD1 (6 bases). V dropped 4 bases and J dropped 5 bases, with 14 bases sitting between them. Germline lookup yields CDR1 MNHEY and CDR2 SMNVEV (reference sequence). This CDR3 region has 14 residues. The CDR3: CASSWKGVGETQYF. CDR3 nucleotide sequence: TGTGCCAGCAGTTGGAAGGGGGTAGGGGAGACCCAGTACTTC.

The chain recombines TRBV7-2 with TRBJ2-2; 9 bases line up with TRBD1. The CDR3 sequence is 13 residues long. Germline CDR1 and CDR2: SGHTA and FQGNSA. Trimming took 5 bases from V and 12 from J; bases not matched to a gene: 7. The CDR3 nucleotides are TGTGCCAGCAGCCCCGCCGGGACAGGGAAGCTGTTTTTT. Translating it yields CASSPAGTGKLFF.

This sequence joins TRBV2 and TRBJ1-1; possibly TRBD1 for D (6 bases). CDR1 is SNHLY, CDR2 FYNNEI, per germline. V was shortened by 5 bases and J by 4 bases, with 14 bases between the two germline ends. The CDR3 runs 14 residues. The CDR3 reads CASSPQGIGTEAFF. In DNA form, the CDR3 reads TGTGCCAGCAGTCCACAGGGTATTGGCACTGAAGCTTTCTTT.

This clone was counted a single time. The V gene is TRBV5-1, the J gene TRBJ1-1; maybe TRBD1 (6 bases). CDR1 and CDR2 (germline): SGHRS, YFSETQ. V was shortened by 7 bases and J by 4 bases, with 20 bases between the two germline ends. CDR3 length: 15 residues. The CDR3 reads CASDGLRGLFTEAFF. The CDR3 DNA reads as TGCGCCAGCGATGGGTTGCGGGGGCTTTTCACTGAAGCTTTCTTT.

The V gene is TRBV7-2, the J gene TRBJ2-2; D is uncertain. V lost 7 bases and J lost 1, with 4 bases in between. This CDR3 contains 12 residues. Germline V gene data show CDR1 as SGHTA and CDR2 as FQGNSA. The CDR3 spells CASIGNTGELFF. The CDR3 DNA sequence: TGTGCCAGCATTGGGAACACCGGGGAGCTGTTTTTT. Drawing the rest from reference TRBV7-2 and TRBJ2-2, the complete variable domain is GAGVSQSPSNKVTEKGKDVELRCDPISGHTALYWYRQSLGQGLEFLIYFQGNSAPDKSGLPSDRFSAERTGGSVSTLTIQRTQQEDSAVYLCASIGNTGELFFGEGSRLTVL.

The CDR3 sequence is CASSIGGLPSLAKNIQYF. In DNA form, the CDR3 reads TGTGCCAGTAGTATAGGGGGACTACCAAGTTTAGCCAAAAACATTCAGTACTTC. The V call is TRBV19, the J call TRBJ2-4, with 7 bases matching TRBD2. The CDR3 is made up of 18 amino acids. The junction had 9 bases not matched to a gene; V was cut back by 1 base and J by 0 bases. Germline V lookup: CDR1 LNHDA, CDR2 SQIVND (reference sequence). The full variable domain, its missing parts supplied by reference TRBV19 and TRBJ2-4, is DGGITQSPKYLFRKEGQNVTLSCEQNLNHDAMYWYRQDPGQGLRLIYYSQIVNDFQKGDIAEGYSVSREKKESFPLTVTSAQKNPTAFYLCASSIGGLPSLAKNIQYFGAGTRLSVL.

CDR3 region: CASSQGGLAGGAQYF. The CDR3 bases are TGTGCCAGCAGCCAAGGGGGACTAGCGGGAGGGGCGCAGTATTTT. This chain connects TRBV3-1 (or the pseudogene TRBV3-2) to TRBJ2-3; TRBD2 matches 16 bases. Germline lookup yields CDR1 LGHDT and CDR2 YNNKEL (reference sequence). The CDR3 sequence is 15 residues long. V shed 1 base, J shed 10 bases, and the junction held 2 bases outside the gene matches.

The CDR3 nucleotides are TGTGCCAGCAGCGTCAACCCGAGGGAGACAGGGAGGGCCGGGGAGCTGTTTTTT. It codes for CASSVNPRETGRAGELFF. J is TRBJ2-2 and V is TRBV9; D tentatively reads TRBD1 or TRBD2 (7 bases each). V was shortened by 2 bases and J by 6 bases, with 23 bases between the two germline ends. CDR3 length: 18 amino acids. The germline V gene has CDR1 SGDLS and CDR2 YYNGEE.

The rearrangement links TRBV5-6 to TRBJ1-6; TRBD1 agrees at 8 bases. The CDR3 loop spans 16 amino acids. V lost 0 bases to trimming and J lost 8 bases; unmatched junction nucleotides: 7. Germline CDR1 is SGHDT and CDR2 is YYEEEE. CDR3: CASSLGAGTGDSPLHF. In DNA, the CDR3 is TGTGCCAGCAGCTTGGGAGCCGGGACAGGTGATTCACCCCTCCACTTT. The complete variable domain, with remaining parts taken from reference TRBV5-6 and TRBJ1-6, reads DAGVTQSPTHLIKTRGQQVTLRCSPKSGHDTVSWYQQALGQGPQFIFQYYEEEERQRGNFPDRFSGHQFPNYSSELNVNALLLGDSALYLCASSLGAGTGDSPLHFGNGTRLTVT.

The V and J genes are TRBV7-2 and TRBJ2-2; the match to TRBD1 covers 10 bases. This CDR3 is built from 15 residues. Germline CDR1 SGHTA, CDR2 FQGNSA. The V and J ends lost 5 bases and 4 bases, in that order; junction bases with no gene match: 4. The chain's CDR3 is CASSVTGGITGELFF. The CDR3 DNA is TGTGCCAGCAGCGTGACAGGGGGCATCACCGGGGAGCTGTTTTTT.

The chain is built from TRBV20-1 and TRBJ2-7, with D possibly called TRBD1 or TRBD2 (6 bases each). With 8 bases removed from V and 1 base from J, the gap between germline ends came to 9 bases. The CDR3 spans 11 residues. Germline CDR1 is DFQATT and CDR2 is SNEGSKA (reference sequence). CDR3 amino acids: CSKGGSYEQYF. CDR3 sequence (DNA): TGCAGTAAGGGGGGATCCTACGAGCAGTACTTC.

J is TRBJ2-1 and V is TRBV27; TRBD2 aligns across 12 bases. The CDR3 is 22 residues long. In germline, CDR1 is MNHEY, CDR2 SMNVEV (reference sequence). J was trimmed by 1 base and V by 8 bases; bases with no gene match: 24. The CDR3 DNA sequence: TGTGCCAGCGGCAACGGGACAGGTCCTAGCGGGAGGGTCCGATTGTCCTACAATGAGCAGTTCTTC. Translating it yields CASGNGTGPSGRVRLSYNEQFF.

The chain links TRBV10-3 to TRBJ1-2; TRBD1 aligns across 8 bases. The CDR3 is made up of 16 amino acids. V dropped 2 bases and J dropped 7; count of bases not matched to a gene: 12. Germline assignment: CDR1 ENHRY and CDR2 SYGVKD. The CDR3 reads CAISERTGRELVGYTF. The CDR3 DNA reads TGTGCCATCAGTGAGCGGACAGGGAGGGAGCTCGTTGGCTACACCTTC.

The chain combines TRBV18 with TRBJ2-6; D remains ambiguous. Trimming cost V 6 bases and J 0 bases, with 3 bases left between them. The CDR3 has 13 amino acids. Germline V CDR1 and CDR2: KGHSH, LQKENI. In DNA form, the CDR3 reads TGTGCCAGCTCCGCCTCTGGGGCCAACGTCCTGACTTTC. This codes for CASSASGANVLTF.

As regards this clone: Additional DNA sequences in this sample encode the identical CDR3. The V and J genes are TRBV28 and TRBJ1-4; D is undetermined. The CDR3 length is 19 residues. Germline V gene data show CDR1 as MDHEN and CDR2 as SYDVKM. Trimming stripped 5 bases from V and 4 bases from J, with 26 bases between. CDR3 residues: CASSDADSADFRYNEKLFF. The CDR3 region has the DNA TGTGCCAGCAGTGATGCGGACTCGGCCGACTTTCGCTATAATGAAAAACTGTTTTTT.

The CDR3: CASSLAATSGYNEQFF. CDR3 coding DNA: TGTGCCAGCAGCTTAGCTGCGACTAGCGGCTACAATGAGCAGTTCTTC. The chain employs TRBV7-9 and TRBJ2-1; 9 positions match TRBD2. The CDR3 length is 16 residues. V lost 0 bases and J lost 3; bases outside the gene matches: 3. In germline, CDR1 is SEHNR, CDR2 FQNEAQ (reference sequence).

The CDR3: CASSLGSYNEQFF. The CDR3 DNA follows: TGCGCCAGCAGCTTGGGGTCCTACAATGAGCAGTTCTTC. This chain uses TRBV5-1 with TRBJ2-1; D gene uncertain. Germline values: CDR1 SGHRS, CDR2 YFSETQ. The CDR3 covers 13 residues. V dropped 0 bases and J dropped 1 base, with 2 bases sitting between them.

The CDR3 sequence: CASSLVNSYNSPLHF. The DNA for the CDR3 is TGTGCCAGCAGCTTGGTGAACTCCTATAATTCACCCCTCCACTTT. This chain joins TRBV5-8 and TRBJ1-6; D not certain. With 0 bases removed from V and 0 bases from J, the gap between germline ends came to 4 bases. The CDR3 is 15 residues long. CDR1 SGHTS and CDR2 YDEGEE come from the germline V gene.

V is TRBV6-2 or TRBV6-3 and J is TRBJ2-4; 10 bases map to TRBD2. The CDR3 runs 13 residues. Trimming took 0 bases from V and 14 from J; bases not matched to a gene: 4. The germline V gene has CDR1 MNHEY and CDR2 SVGEGT. The CDR3 here is CASSYSPSGSEYF. The CDR3 DNA reads TGTGCCAGCAGTTACTCTCCTAGCGGGAGTGAGTACTTC.

This sequence joins TRBV5-1 and TRBJ2-2, with 14 nucleotides matching TRBD2. The CDR3 length is 16 residues. V shed 0 bases, J shed 6 bases, and the junction held 1 base outside the gene matches. Germline V gene data show CDR1 as SGHRS and CDR2 as YFSETQ. CDR3 sequence: CASSLEGLAGAGELFF. The DNA for the CDR3 is TGCGCCAGCAGCTTGGAGGGACTAGCGGGAGCCGGGGAGCTGTTTTTT.